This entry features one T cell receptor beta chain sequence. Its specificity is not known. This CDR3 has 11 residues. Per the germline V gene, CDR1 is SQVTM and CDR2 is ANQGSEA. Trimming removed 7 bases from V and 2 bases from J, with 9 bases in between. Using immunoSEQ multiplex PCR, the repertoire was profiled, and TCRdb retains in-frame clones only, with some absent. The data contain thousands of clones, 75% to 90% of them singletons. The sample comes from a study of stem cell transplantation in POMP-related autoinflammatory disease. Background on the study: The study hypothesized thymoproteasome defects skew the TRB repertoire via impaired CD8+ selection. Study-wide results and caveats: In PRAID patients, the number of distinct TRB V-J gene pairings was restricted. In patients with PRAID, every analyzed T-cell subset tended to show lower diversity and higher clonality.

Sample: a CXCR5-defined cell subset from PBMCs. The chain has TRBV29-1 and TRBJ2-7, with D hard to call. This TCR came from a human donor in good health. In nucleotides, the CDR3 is TGCAGCGCCCAAGGTCCCTACGAGCAGTACTTC. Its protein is CSAQGPYEQYF.